Reported below is one T cell receptor (beta chain). These data are taken from a study of blood T cell repertoires in COVID-19. Turning to the study itself: Acute and convalescent COVID-19 specimens originated in the United States, Italy and Spain. Sources were T cells, B-cell-depleted T cells, or PBMCs; the material itself was cDNA or gDNA.

The CDR3 totals 15 residues. The germline gives CDR1 SGHTA, CDR2 FQGNSA. The V and J ends lost 1 base and 5 bases, in that order; junction bases with no gene match: 7. Authors' processing steps: Scientists estimated how many nucleated cells there were by amplifying reference gene primers. Generated by immunoSEQ multiplex PCR, the TCRdb table keeps only in-frame clones and is missing some. V and J calls plus clone size are reproduced from that table; the DNA served to infer D and trimming. The sample includes tens of thousands of clones, roughly nine tenths of them seen just once. This sequence originates from a human donor in a cohort sampled during active COVID-19. Sequencing input: peripheral blood. The gene calls are TRBV7-2 and TRBJ2-5; 7 bases agree with TRBD2. CDR3 residues: CASSLGSGRGETQYF. The DNA for the CDR3 is TGTGCCAGCAGCTTAGGGTCAGGGCGGGGGGAGACCCAGTACTTC.